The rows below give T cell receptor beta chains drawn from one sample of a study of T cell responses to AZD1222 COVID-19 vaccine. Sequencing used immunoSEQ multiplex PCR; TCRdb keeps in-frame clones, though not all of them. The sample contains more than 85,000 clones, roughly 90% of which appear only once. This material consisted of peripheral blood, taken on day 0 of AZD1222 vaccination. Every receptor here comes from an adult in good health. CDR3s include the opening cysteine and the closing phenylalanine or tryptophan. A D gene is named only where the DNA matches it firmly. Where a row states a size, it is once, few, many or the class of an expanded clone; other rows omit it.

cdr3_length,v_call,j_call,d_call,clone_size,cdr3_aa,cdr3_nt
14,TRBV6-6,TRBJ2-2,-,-,CASSMTGFTGELFF,TGTGCCAGCAGCATGACAGGCTTCACCGGGGAGCTGTTTTTT
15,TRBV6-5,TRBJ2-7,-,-,CASGRGGRTVYEQYF,TGTGCCAGCGGCCGTGGAGGCAGGACCGTCTACGAGCAGTACTTC
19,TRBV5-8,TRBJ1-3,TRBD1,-,CASSSIGDRSPGFGNTIYF,TGTGCCAGCAGCTCCATCGGGGACAGGTCCCCAGGCTTTGGAAACACCATATATTTT
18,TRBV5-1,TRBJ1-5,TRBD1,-,CASSLDIQGNKNNQPQHF,TGCGCCAGCAGCTTGGATATACAGGGGAATAAAAACAATCAGCCCCAGCATTTT
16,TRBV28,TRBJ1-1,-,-,CASREDRILLNTEAFF,TGTGCCAGCAGAGAGGACCGGATTTTACTGAACACTGAAGCTTTCTTT
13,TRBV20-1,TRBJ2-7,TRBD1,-,CSASRTGDNEQYF,TGCAGTGCTAGTAGGACAGGGGACAACGAGCAGTACTTC
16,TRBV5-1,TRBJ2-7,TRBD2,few,CASQTLPGGGSYEQYF,TGCGCCAGCCAAACCCTACCGGGGGGGGGCTCCTACGAGCAGTACTTC
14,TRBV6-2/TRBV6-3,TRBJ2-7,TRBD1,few,CASSSGTGTYEQYF,TGTGCCAGCAGCTCCGGGACAGGGACCTACGAGCAGTACTTC
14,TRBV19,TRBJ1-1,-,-,CASSVTGQNTEAFF,TGTGCCAGTAGCGTTACCGGGCAGAACACTGAAGCTTTCTTT
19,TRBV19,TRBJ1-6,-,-,CASRTNRDSGGSYNSPLHF,TGTGCCAGTAGGACCAACCGGGACTCCGGGGGGTCCTATAATTCACCCCTCCACTTT
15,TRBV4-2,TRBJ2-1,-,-,CASSQVLVAYNEQFF,TGTGCCAGCAGCCAAGTACTGGTCGCCTACAATGAGCAGTTCTTC
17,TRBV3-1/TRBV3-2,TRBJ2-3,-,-,CASSQEEGYGGMDTQYF,TGTGCCAGCAGCCAAGAAGAAGGGTATGGGGGTATGGATACGCAGTATTTT
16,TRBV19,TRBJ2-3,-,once,CASSPLESSSTDTQYF,TGTGCCAGTAGCCCTTTGGAGTCCTCTAGCACAGATACGCAGTATTTT
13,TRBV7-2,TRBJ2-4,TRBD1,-,CASSADRGDIQYF,TGTGCCAGCAGCGCGGACAGGGGTGACATTCAGTACTTC
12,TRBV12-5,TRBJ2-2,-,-,CASMVNTGELFF,TGTGCTAGTATGGTGAACACCGGGGAGCTGTTTTTT
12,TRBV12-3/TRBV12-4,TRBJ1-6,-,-,CASSLANSPLHF,TGTGCCAGCAGTTTGGCAAATTCACCCCTCCACTTT
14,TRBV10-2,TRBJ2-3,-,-,CASDKGGLTDTQYF,TGCGCCAGCGATAAGGGGGGGCTCACAGATACGCAGTATTTT
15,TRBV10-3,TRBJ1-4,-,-,CATMGSPGLNEKLFF,TGTGCCACCATGGGTTCGCCTGGGCTTAATGAAAAACTGTTTTTT
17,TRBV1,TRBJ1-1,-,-,CTSSQPLGGEGHTEAFF,TGCACCAGCAGCCAACCCCTGGGGGGCGAAGGCCACACTGAAGCTTTCTTT
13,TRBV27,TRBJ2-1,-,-,CASSFYYGDEQFF,TGTGCCAGCAGTTTTTACTACGGTGATGAGCAGTTCTTC
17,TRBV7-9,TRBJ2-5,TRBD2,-,CASSLRTSGGLVETQYF,TGTGCCAGCAGCCTCCGGACTAGCGGGGGATTAGTGGAGACCCAGTACTTC
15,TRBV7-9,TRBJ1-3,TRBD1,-,CASSFQGVAANTIYF,TGTGCCAGCAGCTTTCAGGGGGTCGCTGCAAACACCATATATTTT
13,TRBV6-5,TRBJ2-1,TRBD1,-,CASRWETGEEQFF,TGTGCCAGCAGATGGGAAACAGGGGAGGAGCAGTTCTTC
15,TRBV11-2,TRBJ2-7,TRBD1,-,CASSFQGQDTYEQYF,TGTGCCAGCAGCTTCCAGGGACAGGATACCTACGAGCAGTACTTC
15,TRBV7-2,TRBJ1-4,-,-,CASSYQGPVNEKLFF,TGTGCCAGCAGCTACCAGGGTCCCGTAAATGAAAAACTGTTTTTT
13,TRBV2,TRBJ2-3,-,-,CASASRGTDTQYF,TGTGCCAGCGCCAGTCGTGGCACAGATACGCAGTATTTT
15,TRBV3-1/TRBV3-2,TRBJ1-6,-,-,CASSQDPGVYSPLHF,TGTGCCAGCAGCCAAGATCCCGGGGTTTATTCACCCCTCCACTTT
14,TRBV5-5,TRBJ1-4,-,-,CASSFQATNEKLFF,TGTGCCAGCAGCTTTCAAGCAACTAATGAAAAACTGTTTTTT
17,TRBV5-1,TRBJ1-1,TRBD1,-,CASSFGRGPQKNTEAFF,TGCGCCAGCAGCTTCGGCAGGGGGCCTCAAAAAAACACTGAAGCTTTCTTT